This T cell receptor beta chain appears in the sequencing data of a study of OX40 agonist ivuxolimab in advanced cancers. Study conclusions and caveats: CD4+ and CD8+ blood T cells expanded clonally by week 6 at 0.1 to 3.0 mg/kg.

The CDR3 runs 16 residues. V was clipped by 0 bases and J by 4 bases; unmatched bases: 9. Per germline, CDR1 MNHEY and CDR2 SVGAGI. Concerning this clone: Antigen specificity is unknown.

TCRdb's copy holds only in-frame clones and misses some; the assay was immunoSEQ multiplex PCR. The data contain 54,000 or so clones, approximately 84% of them singletons. The rearrangement uses TRBV6-5 and TRBJ2-7; 7 bases map to TRBD2. The specimen comprised CD4+ or CD8+ T cells sorted from blood, sampled in a trial of the OX40 agonist ivuxolimab. The sequence derives from an adult with an advanced solid tumor such as melanoma, head and neck, liver or kidney cancer. The DNA of the CDR3 is TGTGCCAGCAGTTACTCGGGGGGGAGAGATGGGTACGAGCAGTACTTC. Translating it yields CASSYSGGRDGYEQYF.